This T cell receptor (beta chain) was documented in a study of blood T cell repertoires in COVID-19. Study information: T cells, B-cell-depleted T cells, or PBMCs supplied cDNA or gDNA.

The germline gives CDR1 SGHRS, CDR2 YFSETQ. This CDR3 region has 15 residues. V was clipped by 2 bases and J by 6 bases; unmatched bases: 5. Repertoires were generated with immunoSEQ multiplex PCR, while TCRdb's copy carries only in-frame clones and drops some. Of under 400,000 clones in the sample, over 75% were seen once. This receptor was identified in a woman aged 25-40 years with COVID-19, enrolled during active disease. The specimen sequenced was peripheral blood. The chain recombines TRBV5-1 with TRBJ2-1; 10 nucleotides align to TRBD2. The CDR3 nucleotides are TGCGCCAGCAGCTTACGGACTAGCGGATTCAATGAGCAGTTCTTC. Its protein is CASSLRTSGFNEQFF.